The 20 T cell receptor beta chains below all came from one sample that was sequenced in a study of blood T cell repertoires in COVID-19. The data were produced by immunoSEQ multiplex PCR, yet TCRdb's version contains in-frame clones alone and is incomplete. Of approximately 300,000 clones detected, nearly 90% appear once; the ten largest clones hold around 6%. The source material was PBMCs or T cells enriched from blood (not recorded which). These TCRs come from a woman aged 30 to 39 who had recovered from COVID-19.

The rearrangement links TRBV27 to TRBJ1-2; D not certain. Trimming cost V 5 bases and J 6 bases, with 19 bases left between them. The germline CDR1 and CDR2 sequences are MNHEY and SMNVEV (reference sequence). There are 15 residues in the CDR3. CDR3 sequence: CASSPAGISLDGYTF. For the CDR3, the DNA is TGTGCCAGCAGTCCAGCGGGCATAAGTCTGGATGGCTACACCTTC.

The V gene is TRBV7-8, the J gene TRBJ2-2; 11 bases are shared with TRBD2. V lost 5 bases to trimming and J lost 0 bases; unmatched junction nucleotides: 2. Germline V gene data show CDR1 as SGHVS and CDR2 as FQNEAQ. CDR3 length equals 16 residues. CDR3 residues: CASSPSGGTNTGELFF. The DNA of the CDR3 is TGTGCCAGCAGCCCTAGCGGGGGGACGAACACCGGGGAGCTGTTTTTT.

This chain links TRBV19 with TRBJ2-2, with D possibly being TRBD2 (6 bases). The CDR3 extends over 14 amino acids. V was cut by 10 bases and J by 3 bases, with 15 bases left in between. Germline V gene sequence: CDR1 LNHDA, CDR2 SQIVND (reference sequence). The CDR3 is CATGDWRYTGELFF. The DNA for the CDR3 is TGTGCCACTGGGGACTGGCGGTACACCGGGGAGCTGTTTTTT.

CDR3 region: CAIRGDRVFEAFF. The CDR3 DNA sequence: TGTGCCATCAGGGGGGACAGGGTATTCGAGGCTTTCTTT. The chain is built from TRBV10-3 and TRBJ1-1; TRBD1 aligns across 9 bases. V lost 6 bases and J lost 11; bases outside the gene matches: 10. The CDR3 covers 13 residues. Per germline, CDR1 ENHRY and CDR2 SYGVKD.

The V call is TRBV9, the J call TRBJ2-2; D call uncertain. Germline V gene data show CDR1 as SGDLS and CDR2 as YYNGEE. CDR3 length: 15 amino acids. V dropped 3 bases and J dropped 3 bases, with 12 bases sitting between them. The CDR3 region is CASSATVRDTGELFF. CDR3 nucleotides: TGTGCCAGCAGCGCCACTGTCCGGGACACCGGGGAGCTGTTTTTT.

This chain joins TRBV5-6 and TRBJ2-3, with 7 bases lining up with TRBD1. Germline V CDR1 and CDR2: SGHDT, YYEEEE. V dropped 3 bases and J dropped 2; count of bases not matched to a gene: 9. This CDR3 is 16 amino acids long. The CDR3 DNA reads as TGTGCCAGCAGCTGGGACCGGGACAGTCTCACAGATACGCAGTATTTT. This sequence encodes CASSWDRDSLTDTQYF.

This clone was detected a few times. The rearrangement joins TRBV11-3 to TRBJ2-2; D is unclear. Germline V gives CDR1 SGHNT, CDR2 YENEEA. The CDR3 runs 14 residues. The V and J ends lost 5 bases and 1 base respectively, with 8 bases between them. Here the CDR3 DNA reads TGTGCCAGCAGCCCGTACGGGAACACCGGGGAGCTGTTTTTT. Protein product: CASSPYGNTGELFF.

The genes are TRBV7-2 and TRBJ2-5, with D uncertain. Germline assignment: CDR1 SGHTA and CDR2 FQGNSA. There are 15 residues in the CDR3. The V and J ends lost 1 base and 4 bases respectively, with 13 bases between them. The CDR3 spells CASSLVLPNGETQYF. CDR3 DNA: TGTGCCAGCAGCTTAGTGTTACCTAACGGAGAGACCCAGTACTTC.

The J gene is TRBJ1-1, the V gene TRBV14; D may be TRBD1 (5 bases). The CDR3 has 16 amino acids. V lost 4 bases to trimming and J lost 0 bases, with 15 bases between them. CDR1 is SGHDN, CDR2 FVKESK, per germline. The CDR3 is CASSLEFRGLNTEAFF. In nucleotides, the CDR3 is TGTGCCAGCAGCCTAGAATTTAGGGGATTGAACACTGAAGCTTTCTTT.

The V call is TRBV9, the J call TRBJ1-6; 7 bases agree with TRBD1. This CDR3 spans 15 amino acids. From germline, CDR1 is SGDLS and CDR2 YYNGEE. Unmatched junction bases numbered 5, after V lost 4 bases and J lost 4 bases. CDR3 residues: CASSTETGYNSPLHF. CDR3 DNA: TGTGCCAGCAGCACAGAGACAGGGTATAATTCACCCCTCCACTTT.

This sequence joins TRBV29-1 and TRBJ1-1, with D possibly TRBD1 on 6 matching bases. Germline V CDR1 and CDR2: SQVTM, ANQGSEA. This CDR3 comprises 12 residues. V was shortened by 6 bases and J by 4 bases, with 12 bases between the two germline ends. The CDR3 loop reads CSVCPRGTEAFF. The CDR3, as DNA: TGCAGCGTGTGCCCCAGGGGCACTGAAGCTTTCTTT.

The rearrangement uses TRBV7-9 and TRBJ1-6; no definite D call. Trimming cost V 5 bases and J 7 bases, with 9 bases left between them. Germline CDR1 SEHNR, CDR2 FQNEAQ (reference sequence). This CDR3 is built from 13 residues. The DNA for the CDR3 is TGTGCCAGCAGCCCCCTCACAAATTCACCCCTCCACTTT. It translates to CASSPLTNSPLHF.

This chain joins TRBV7-2 and TRBJ2-7, with 9 bases that match TRBD2. This CDR3 comprises 14 residues. Trimming took 5 bases from V and 5 from J; bases not matched to a gene: 7. Looked up from germline, CDR1 is SGHTA and CDR2 is FQGNSA. CDR3: CASSPAGGPHEQYF. The CDR3, as DNA: TGTGCCAGCAGCCCAGCGGGGGGCCCCCACGAGCAGTACTTC. The full variable domain, completed using reference TRBV7-2 and TRBJ2-7, is GAGVSQSPSNKVTEKGKDVELRCDPISGHTALYWYRQSLGQGLEFLIYFQGNSAPDKSGLPSDRFSAERTGGSVSTLTIQRTQQEDSAVYLCASSPAGGPHEQYFGPGTRLTVT.

V gene TRBV4-1 combines with J gene TRBJ1-2; D not certain. Germline V lookup: CDR1 MGHRA, CDR2 YSYEKL. V was clipped by 0 bases and J by 3 bases, with 14 bases between them. The CDR3 totals 16 residues. The CDR3 nucleotides are TGCGCCAGCAGCCAAGATCTTGCGGGTCGGGACTATGGCTACACCTTC. Amino acids: CASSQDLAGRDYGYTF.

The J gene is TRBJ2-6, the V gene TRBV18; D remains ambiguous. Germline V gene lookup returns CDR1 KGHSH and CDR2 LQKENI. V gave up 2 bases and J gave up 0 bases, with 5 bases separating them. CDR3 length equals 15 residues. CDR3 nucleotides: TGTGCCAGCTCACCAGCGGCCTCTGGGGCCAACGTCCTGACTTTC. It codes for CASSPAASGANVLTF.

This rearrangement joins TRBV18 to TRBJ1-4, with D perhaps matching TRBD1 (5 bases). This CDR3 contains 16 residues. The V gene's germline CDR1 is KGHSH and CDR2 LQKENI. V shed 3 bases and J shed 3 bases, with 14 bases lying between them. CDR3: CASSPNSGLPNEKLFF. The CDR3 coding sequence is TGTGCCAGCTCACCGAACTCAGGGTTGCCTAATGAAAAACTGTTTTTT.

The CDR3 coding sequence is TGTGCCAGCAGACTAGCGGGGGGGCCTACGCAGCAGTTCTTC. It encodes CASRLAGGPTQQFF. V gene TRBV19 combines with J gene TRBJ2-1; TRBD2 matches at 14 bases. The junction had 9 bases not matched to a gene; V was cut back by 9 bases and J by 11 bases. Germline CDR1 is LNHDA and CDR2 is SQIVND (reference sequence). The CDR3 has 14 residues.

The V call is TRBV5-6, the J call TRBJ1-5, with no clear D. The germline CDR1 and CDR2 sequences are SGHDT and YYEEEE. Trimming stripped 4 bases from V and 0 bases from J, with 11 bases between. The CDR3 sequence is 15 residues long. CDR3 in amino acids: CASSVRDNSNQPQHF. The CDR3, as DNA: TGTGCCAGCAGCGTGAGGGATAATAGCAATCAGCCCCAGCATTTT.

This sequence joins TRBV23-1 and TRBJ1-5; D not certain. TRBV23-1 is an ORF for which the function is uncertain. Between the trimmed V and J ends, which lost 4 bases and 2 bases, there was a span of 9 bases. The CDR3 contains 14 residues. CDR3 region: CASSPARGNQPQHF. CDR3 bases: TGCGCCAGCAGTCCTGCTCGGGGCAATCAGCCCCAGCATTTT.

This clone was seen just once. The V and J genes are TRBV3-1 (or the pseudogene TRBV3-2) and TRBJ1-6; TRBD1 is a possible D gene (6 bases). V was shortened by 3 bases and J by 0 bases, with 18 bases between the two germline ends. CDR1 is LGHDT and CDR2 is YNNKEL in the germline V gene (reference sequence). The CDR3 runs to 19 residues. The CDR3 DNA is TGTGCCAGCAGCCATTCCAGGGGAATTACGAGCTCCTATAATTCACCCCTCCACTTT. This sequence encodes CASSHSRGITSSYNSPLHF.